Listed below are T cell receptor beta chains from one sample, sequenced in a study of monozygotic twins with inflammatory bowel disease. From its re-call of the 5' RACE reads, TCRdb lists each CDR3 protein once, without DNA. The sample table sets out 80,000 or so distinct CDR3 sequences. The sample taken for sequencing was blood. These receptors were collected from a human donor with ulcerative colitis or Crohn's disease, or a healthy co-twin of an affected twin (not recorded which). The CDR3 runs from the conserved cysteine through the conserved F or W.

V gene	J gene	CDR3 protein
TRBV7-9	TRBJ1-2	CASSTTTGPLYGYTF
TRBV5-1	TRBJ2-2	CASSLIAQGTAGELFF
TRBV5-1	TRBJ1-5	CASSRGTGRNQPQHF
TRBV12-3/TRBV12-4	TRBJ1-1	CASSFWQSGRTEAFF
TRBV20-1	TRBJ1-1	CSARGGARNTEAFF
TRBV15	TRBJ1-5	CATSRAQGFSNQPQHF
TRBV6-2/TRBV6-3	TRBJ1-2	CASSYSAGGYTF
TRBV12-3/TRBV12-4	TRBJ1-2	CASSLFRGGYTF
TRBV7-9	TRBJ1-3	CASTPMPLFSGNTIYF
TRBV12-3/TRBV12-4	TRBJ2-7	CASSPAGGTSYEQYF
TRBV2	TRBJ1-3	CASRLQGFVTIYF
TRBV7-6	TRBJ2-1	CASSPGTGRTNNEQFF
TRBV20-1	TRBJ2-5	CSARDSRQGRETQYF
TRBV28	TRBJ1-5	CASSSPTGGNQPQHF
TRBV5-1	TRBJ2-1	CASSLGTLVNEQFF
TRBV7-6	TRBJ2-1	CASSLAGDRAQDEQFF
TRBV18	TRBJ2-3	CASSPAYTQYF
TRBV4-1	TRBJ2-4	CASSNRRGSKNIQYF
TRBV20-1	TRBJ1-1	CSARRTAEAFF
TRBV20-1	TRBJ1-4	CSARTGTGNEKLFF
TRBV5-6	TRBJ1-2	CASSLGSNYGYTF
TRBV5-1	TRBJ1-1	CASSTRQQSMNTEAFF
TRBV12-3/TRBV12-4	TRBJ2-1	CASSTRNEQFF
TRBV10-3	TRBJ1-1	CAIRMNTEAFF
TRBV11-1	TRBJ1-2	CASSLGYPGSPGGGYTF
TRBV10-2	TRBJ2-1	CASSETGNEQFF
TRBV5-5	TRBJ2-5	CASSLTGTGGETQYF
TRBV5-1	TRBJ1-3	CASSPDNSGNTIYF
TRBV27	TRBJ1-1	CASSPRQALHTEAFF